These 22 T cell receptor beta chains were all obtained from the same sample, sequenced in a study of human T cells and chemical hapten exposure. TCRdb re-called the RACE reads with MiXCR, one entry per CDR3 protein. The table has approximately 320,000 distinct CDR3 sequences, 4.5% to 5.5% seen once; the top ten hold roughly 8.2%. Time point of the sample: pre-sensitization, week 0. Treatment indicated: therapeutic diphenylcyclopropenone sensitization with weekly scalp DPC. This specimen consisted of whole blood, obtained in connection with sensitization to the hapten diphenylcyclopropenone (DPC). All receptors derive from a woman under 30 with alopecia areata. Some clones in this sample may be carry-over from other donors' samples.

This clonotype appeared many times. The chain has TRBV18 and TRBJ2-6; a weak D match, TRBD1 (5 bases). The V gene lost 1 base and the J gene lost 1 base, with 8 bases spanning the gap. The CDR3 length is 16 residues. Germline V CDR1 and CDR2: KGHSH, LQKENI. CDR3 in amino acids: CASSPRSGSGANVLTF. DNA for the CDR3: TGTGCCAGCTCACCACGCTCAGGGTCTGGGGCCAACGTCCTGACTTTC.

This clonotype has ten or more counts. The chain recombines TRBV5-1 with TRBJ2-3; D is unresolved. The V and J ends lost 5 bases and 4 bases respectively, with 8 bases between them. The CDR3 is made up of 12 amino acids. The germline V gene encodes CDR1 SGHRS and CDR2 YFSETQ. The chain's CDR3 is CASSFIADTQYF. The CDR3 DNA is TGCGCCAGCAGTTTCATCGCAGATACGCAGTATTTT.

This clonotype occurred a few times. The rearrangement links TRBV6-1 to TRBJ1-5; D is uncertain. This CDR3 region has 14 residues. Germline CDR1 reads MNHNS; CDR2 reads SASEGT. Trimming took 8 bases from V and 5 from J, leaving 16 bases between them. The CDR3 protein is CASGDTETYQPQHF. The CDR3, as DNA: TGTGCCAGCGGAGACACCGAGACGTATCAGCCCCAGCATTTT.

This clonotype was detected a few times. The V call is TRBV20-1, the J call TRBJ1-5, with D possibly being TRBD1 (6 bases). Trimming left V 0 bases short and J 7 bases short, with 10 bases between. This CDR3 has 13 amino acids. Germline CDR1 DFQATT, CDR2 SNEGSKA (reference sequence). The CDR3 spells CSARDSRGQPQHF. The CDR3 DNA sequence: TGCAGTGCTAGAGATTCAAGGGGGCAGCCCCAGCATTTT.

Only a few counts were recorded for this clonotype. The rearrangement uses TRBV7-2 and TRBJ1-1; D ambiguous. The V gene's germline CDR1 is SGHTA and CDR2 FQGNSA. Deletions cut 1 base from V and 11 bases from J, with 11 bases between. The CDR3 has 12 residues. CDR3 amino acids: CASSLDLGSAFF. In DNA form, the CDR3 reads TGTGCCAGCAGCTTAGATCTGGGGAGCGCTTTCTTT.

With regard to this clonotype: A single base separates this from a much larger clone, so it may be a read error. The chain is built from TRBV29-1 and TRBJ2-7; TRBD2 is a possible D gene (7 bases). V dropped 7 bases and J dropped 2 bases, with 15 bases sitting between them. CDR1 SQVTM and CDR2 ANQGSEA come from the germline V gene. The CDR3 length is 13 residues. The CDR3 DNA sequence: TGCAGCGCTGGGGGGGACACACCCTACGAGCAGTACTTC. Protein: CSAGGDTPYEQYF.

Many counts were recorded for this clonotype. The chain carries TRBV29-1 and TRBJ2-7; the D is unclear. Germline CDR1 is SQVTM and CDR2 is ANQGSEA. V was shortened by 4 bases and J by 2 bases, with 9 bases between the two germline ends. The CDR3 is 12 residues long. The CDR3 region has the DNA TGCAGCGTTGTTGGCACAACCTACGAGCAGTACTTC. Its protein product is CSVVGTTYEQYF.

The chain links TRBV28 to TRBJ2-1; 10 nucleotides align to TRBD2. CDR3 length equals 17 residues. J was trimmed by 6 bases and V by 5 bases; bases with no gene match: 13. Germline CDR1 MDHEN, CDR2 SYDVKM. The CDR3 reads CASSPTRTAGGPNEQFF. Written as DNA, the CDR3 is TGTGCCAGCAGTCCGACTCGGACAGCGGGGGGGCCCAATGAGCAGTTCTTC.

This clonotype was seen repeatedly, ten times or more. The chain combines TRBV4-2 with TRBJ2-2; 9 bases line up with TRBD1. CDR1 is LGHNA and CDR2 is YNFKEQ in the germline V gene. Losses at the gene ends were 4 bases for V and 4 bases for J; bases not matched to a gene: 4. CDR3 size: 15 residues. CDR3 coding DNA: TGTGCCAGCAGCCCTAGGACAGGGGCCACCGGGGAGCTGTTTTTT. Its protein product is CASSPRTGATGELFF.

This clonotype was recorded at least ten times. J is TRBJ1-4 and V is TRBV28; D is possibly TRBD1 (5 bases). The V and J ends lost 4 bases and 4 bases respectively, with 10 bases between them. The CDR3 spans 14 residues. The V gene's germline CDR1 is MDHEN and CDR2 SYDVKM. The CDR3 region has the DNA TGTGCCAGCAGTTCGGGACTGCTTAATGAAAAACTGTTTTTT. Encoded protein: CASSSGLLNEKLFF.

This clonotype was detected ten times or more. The V gene is TRBV5-1, the J gene TRBJ1-2; D gene uncertain. The CDR3 runs to 14 residues. The germline gives CDR1 SGHRS, CDR2 YFSETQ. The V end lost 0 bases, the J end lost 3 bases, and 9 bases lay between the germline ends. The CDR3 DNA reads as TGCGCCAGCAGCTTGGGTTTCGACGACTATGGCTACACCTTC. Its translation: CASSLGFDDYGYTF.

Many counts were recorded for this clonotype. The V gene is TRBV20-1, the J gene TRBJ1-5; no reliable D call. Germline V CDR1 and CDR2: DFQATT, SNEGSKA (reference sequence). The CDR3 has 12 residues. The ends were cut back, 6 bases at V and 4 bases at J, with 10 bases in the middle. The CDR3 region is CSALRGNQPQHF. In DNA form, the CDR3 reads TGCAGTGCGCTCCGGGGAAATCAGCCCCAGCATTTT.

The rearrangement uses TRBV6-6 and TRBJ1-6; 10 bases align to TRBD1. The length of the CDR3 is 14 residues. V shed 2 bases and J 9 bases; nucleotides not matched to a gene: 1. CDR1 MNHNY and CDR2 SVGAGI come from the germline V gene (reference sequence). The CDR3 sequence: CASSYGQGGSPLHF. DNA of the CDR3: TGTGCCAGCAGTTACGGACAGGGGGGTTCACCCCTCCACTTT.

The sample holds a few counts of this clonotype. The chain couples TRBV7-2 to TRBJ2-3, with D perhaps TRBD1 or TRBD2 (5 bases each). V lost 1 base, J lost 2 bases, and 13 bases lay in between. The CDR3 consists of 16 residues. The V gene's germline CDR1 is SGHTA and CDR2 FQGNSA. CDR3 loop: CASSLDRSGATDTQYF. CDR3 DNA sequence: TGTGCCAGCAGCTTAGATCGGTCCGGGGCCACAGATACGCAGTATTTT.

A few counts support this clonotype. The chain is built from TRBV7-9 and TRBJ2-1; 13 nucleotides agree with TRBD2. The trim removed 6 bases at V and 3 bases at J, leaving 11 bases unmatched. The CDR3 totals 18 residues. Germline CDR1 is SEHNR and CDR2 is FQNEAQ (reference sequence). The CDR3 nucleotides are TGTGCCAGCAGTTCCAGACTAGCGGGGGGCCCCAACTACAATGAGCAGTTCTTC. It translates to CASSSRLAGGPNYNEQFF.

This clonotype was picked up a small number of times. V is TRBV20-1 and J is TRBJ2-1; perhaps TRBD2 as D (6 bases). The CDR3 has 12 amino acids. Germline loops: CDR1 DFQATT, CDR2 SNEGSKA (reference sequence). The V and J ends lost 6 bases and 6 bases respectively, with 12 bases between them. As DNA, the CDR3 is TGCAGTGCGACGGGACTGATCAATGAGCAGTTCTTC. As protein: CSATGLINEQFF.

Here the CDR3 DNA reads TGCGCCAGCAGCTCGGGGGTGAGAGAAACAGATACGCAGTATTTT. Translated: CASSSGVRETDTQYF. V usage is TRBV5-1 and J usage is TRBJ2-3, with D possibly TRBD2 on 6 matching bases. CDR3 length: 15 residues. V was cut by 3 bases and J by 3 bases, with 14 bases left in between. Per germline, CDR1 SGHRS and CDR2 YFSETQ.

This clonotype has just a few counts. The chain combines TRBV10-3 with TRBJ2-3; D may correspond to TRBD1 or TRBD2 (5 bases each). The CDR3 totals 15 residues. The germline CDR1 and CDR2 sequences are ENHRY and SYGVKD. V lost 4 bases and J 0 bases, leaving 11 bases between the germline ends. In nucleotides, the CDR3 is TGTGCCATCAGTGGTATGGGACGGAGCACAGATACGCAGTATTTT. Protein product: CAISGMGRSTDTQYF.

This clonotype was observed at least ten times. The chain carries TRBV18 and TRBJ2-5; 7 nucleotides agree with TRBD1. Looked up from germline, CDR1 is KGHSH and CDR2 is LQKENI. This CDR3 region has 14 residues. Losses at the gene ends were 1 base for V and 2 bases for J; bases not matched to a gene: 1. CDR3 DNA: TGTGCCAGCTCACCACGGGGACAGCAAGAGACCCAGTACTTC. It encodes CASSPRGQQETQYF.

V usage is TRBV18 and J usage is TRBJ2-7; 7 nucleotides match TRBD1. This CDR3 contains 14 residues. The germline V gene encodes CDR1 KGHSH and CDR2 LQKENI. The V and J ends lost 4 bases and 6 bases, in that order; junction bases with no gene match: 9. CDR3 loop: CASSHDRAAGEQYF. CDR3 coding DNA: TGTGCCAGCTCACACGACAGGGCTGCAGGCGAGCAGTACTTC.

This clonotype was picked up many times. The genes are TRBV7-9 and TRBJ2-3, with D unclear. CDR3 length: 12 amino acids. V was pared by 5 bases and J by 2 bases, with 5 bases between. CDR1 is SEHNR, CDR2 FQNEAQ, per germline (reference sequence). CDR3: CASSPNTDTQYF. The DNA of the CDR3 is TGTGCCAGCAGCCCTAACACAGATACGCAGTATTTT.

As concerns this clonotype: A much larger clone lies one base from this, so it may be a read error. This sequence joins TRBV4-1 and TRBJ1-5; D uncertain. Germline CDR1 and CDR2: MGHRA and YSYEKL. The germline V and J ends were trimmed by 1 base and 7 bases, with 14 bases remaining between them. The CDR3 is made up of 15 amino acids. DNA of the CDR3: TGCGCCAGCAGCCAAGTGTCGACATGGAGGCAGCCCCAGCATTTT. Translating gives CASSQVSTWRQPQHF.